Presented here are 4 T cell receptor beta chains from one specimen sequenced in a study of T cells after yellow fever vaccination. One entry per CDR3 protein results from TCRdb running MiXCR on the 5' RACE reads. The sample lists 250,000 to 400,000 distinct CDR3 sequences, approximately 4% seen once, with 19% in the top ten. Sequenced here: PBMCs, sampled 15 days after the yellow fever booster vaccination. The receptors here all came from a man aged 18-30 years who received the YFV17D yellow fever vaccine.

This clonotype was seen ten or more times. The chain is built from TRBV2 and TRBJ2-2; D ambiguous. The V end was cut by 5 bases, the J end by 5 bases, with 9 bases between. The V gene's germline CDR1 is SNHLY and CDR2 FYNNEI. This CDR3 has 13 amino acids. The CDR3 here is CASSRERTGELFF. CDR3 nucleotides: TGTGCCAGCAGTCGAGAACGAACCGGGGAGCTGTTTTTT.

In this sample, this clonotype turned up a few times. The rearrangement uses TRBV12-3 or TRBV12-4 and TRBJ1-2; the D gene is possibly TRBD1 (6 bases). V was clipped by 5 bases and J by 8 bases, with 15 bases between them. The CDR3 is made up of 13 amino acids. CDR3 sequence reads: CASSLLGGRGYTF. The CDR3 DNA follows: TGTGCCAGCAGTCTTCTGGGGGGCCGGGGCTACACCTTC.

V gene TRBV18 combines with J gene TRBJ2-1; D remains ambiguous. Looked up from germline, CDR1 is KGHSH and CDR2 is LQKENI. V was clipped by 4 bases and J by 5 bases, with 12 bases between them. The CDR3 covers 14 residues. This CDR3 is CASSLSYSNNEQFF. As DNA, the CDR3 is TGTGCCAGCTCACTCTCCTACAGTAACAATGAGCAGTTCTTC. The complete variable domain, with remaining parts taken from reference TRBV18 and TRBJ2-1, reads NAGVMQNPRHLVRRRGQEARLRCSPMKGHSHVYWYRQLPEEGLKFMVYLQKENIIDESGMPKERFSAEFPKEGPSILRIQQVVRGDSAAYFCASSLSYSNNEQFFGPGTRLTVL.

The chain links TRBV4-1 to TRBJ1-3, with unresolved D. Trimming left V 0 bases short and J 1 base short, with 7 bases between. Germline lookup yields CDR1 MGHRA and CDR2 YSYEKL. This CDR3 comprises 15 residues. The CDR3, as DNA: TGCGCCAGCAGCCAAGATGTAGCTTCTGGAAACACCATATATTTT. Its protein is CASSQDVASGNTIYF.